This T cell receptor (beta chain) was profiled in a study of response to subunit inactivated influenza vaccine. This clonotype was detected only a few times. Its antigen remains unknown. MiXCR was run by TCRdb on the RT-PCR reads, yielding one entry per CDR3 protein. The data hold 500,000 to 550,000 distinct CDR3 sequences, with approximately 7.7% observed a single time. Study-wide points: Authors suggested that a seasonal influenza vaccination recruits few new T cells each time.

The sequence derives from a man between 50 and 70 years old who received an inactivated influenza vaccine. Here the sequenced sample was PBMCs from blood, taken less than 30 months after vaccination.

For the CDR3, the DNA is TGTGCCAGCAGCTCGGACAGTATTCAGCCCCAGCATTTT. Its translation is CASSSDSIQPQHF. V gene TRBV5-5 combines with J gene TRBJ1-5; weak D call: TRBD1 (6 bases). Trimming removed 3 bases at V and 6 bases at J, with 10 bases between. CDR1 and CDR2 (germline): SGHKS, YYEKEE (reference sequence). The CDR3 extends over 13 amino acids. Complete variable domain (other parts from reference TRBV5-5 and TRBJ1-5): DAGVTQSPTHLIKTRGQQVTLRCSPISGHKSVSWYQQVLGQGPQFIFQYYEKEERGRGNFPDRFSARQFPNYSSELNVNALLLGDSALYLCASSSDSIQPQHFGDGTRLSIL.